Listed here are 3 T cell receptor beta chains from one sample, sequenced in a study of shared clonotypes between healthy human individuals. Clones were read by immunoSEQ multiplex PCR, and TCRdb kept only the in-frame ones, dropping some. The sample lists over a million clones; roughly 96% were seen once. The sequencing input was naive CD4+ T cells sorted from blood. Stated subset: CD45RA+ positively selected. The receptors shown here come from a man aged 25-45 years in good health.

The V and J genes are TRBV6-1 and TRBJ1-5, with a tentative D call TRBD1 (6 bases). Germline V gene sequence: CDR1 MNHNS, CDR2 SASEGT. The V end was cut by 5 bases, the J end by 2 bases, with 13 bases between. The CDR3 has 15 amino acids. The CDR3 spells CASSQKGGGNQPQHF. For the CDR3, the DNA is TGTGCCAGCAGTCAAAAGGGGGGGGGCAATCAGCCCCAGCATTTT.

The rearrangement uses TRBV6-5 and TRBJ2-1, with 10 bases fitting TRBD2. Germline values: CDR1 MNHEY, CDR2 SVGAGI. The CDR3 length is 15 residues. With 2 bases clipped from V and 2 bases from J, the junction kept 0 bases outside the gene matches. The CDR3 here is CASSYLAGAYNEQFF. The DNA of the CDR3 is TGTGCCAGCAGTTACCTAGCGGGAGCCTACAATGAGCAGTTCTTC.

J is TRBJ1-2 and V is TRBV6-1, with 7 positions matching TRBD1. The CDR3 length is 16 residues. The V gene's germline CDR1 is MNHNS and CDR2 SASEGT. Trimming cost V 6 bases and J 7 bases; bases outside gene matches: 17. The DNA of the CDR3 is TGTGCCAGCAGCGAAACCCCGGGACAGAGGGGGCTTGGCTACACCTTC. The encoded protein is CASSETPGQRGLGYTF.